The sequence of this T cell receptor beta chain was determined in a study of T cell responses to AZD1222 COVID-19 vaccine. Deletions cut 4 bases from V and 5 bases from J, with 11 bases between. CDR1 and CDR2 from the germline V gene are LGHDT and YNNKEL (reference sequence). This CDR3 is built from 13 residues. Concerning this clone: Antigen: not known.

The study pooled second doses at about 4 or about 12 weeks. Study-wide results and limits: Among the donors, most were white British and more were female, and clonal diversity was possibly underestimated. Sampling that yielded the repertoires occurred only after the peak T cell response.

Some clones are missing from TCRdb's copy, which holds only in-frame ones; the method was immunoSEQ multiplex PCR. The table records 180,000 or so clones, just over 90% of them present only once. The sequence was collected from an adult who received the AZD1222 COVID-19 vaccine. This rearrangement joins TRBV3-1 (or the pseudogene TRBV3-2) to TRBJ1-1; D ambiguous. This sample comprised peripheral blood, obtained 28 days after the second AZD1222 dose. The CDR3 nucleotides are TGTGCCAGCAGCCTCCTGGGAGTGACTGAAGCTTTCTTT. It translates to CASSLLGVTEAFF.